What follows describes a single TCR beta chain. These data belong to a study of blood T cells in healthy people across ages. V lost 1 base, J lost 14 bases, and 19 bases lay in between. Per the germline V gene, CDR1 is LGHNA and CDR2 is YNFKEQ. The CDR3 runs 14 residues. Next came a second PCR, run for 7 to 11 cycles, which used a sample-barcoded 5' primer along with a J-beta primer mix. TCRdb re-analysed the 5' RACE reads in MiXCR, keeping a single row per CDR3 protein. In the table there are around 1,100,000 distinct CDR3 sequences, around two fifths of which are singletons. The chain is built from TRBV4-2 and TRBJ2-3, with a weak D call TRBD2 (5 bases). Sequencing was done on a sample of blood. The TCR originated in a man between 18 and 29 years old in good health. The CDR3 coding sequence is TGTGCCAGCAGCCAAGTGCTGAACACCGGGGAGCTGTATTTT. This gives the protein CASSQVLNTGELYF.